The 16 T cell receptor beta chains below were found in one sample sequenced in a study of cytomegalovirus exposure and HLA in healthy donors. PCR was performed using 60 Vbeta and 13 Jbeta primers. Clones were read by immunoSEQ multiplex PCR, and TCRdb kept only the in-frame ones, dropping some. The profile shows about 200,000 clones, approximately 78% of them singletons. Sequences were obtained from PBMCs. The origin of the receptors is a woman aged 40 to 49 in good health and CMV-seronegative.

DNA of the CDR3: TGTGCCAGCAGTTGGGACAGGGGGCGAGGCGAGCAGTACTTC. It translates to CASSWDRGRGEQYF. The chain combines TRBV6-5 with TRBJ2-5; 12 bases map to TRBD1. The J call may be wrong; the DNA end is better matched by TRBJ2-7. The CDR3 has 14 residues. CDR1 is MNHEY, CDR2 SVGAGI, per germline.

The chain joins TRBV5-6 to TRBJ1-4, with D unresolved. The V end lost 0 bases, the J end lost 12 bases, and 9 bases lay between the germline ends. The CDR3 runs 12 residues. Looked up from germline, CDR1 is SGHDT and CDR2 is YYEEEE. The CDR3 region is CASSLVGQELFF. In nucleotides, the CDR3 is TGTGCCAGCAGCTTGGTTGGTCAGGAACTGTTTTTT. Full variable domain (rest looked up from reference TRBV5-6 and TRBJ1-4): DAGVTQSPTHLIKTRGQQVTLRCSPKSGHDTVSWYQQALGQGPQFIFQYYEEEERQRGNFPDRFSGHQFPNYSSELNVNALLLGDSALYLCASSLVGQELFFGSGTQLSVL.

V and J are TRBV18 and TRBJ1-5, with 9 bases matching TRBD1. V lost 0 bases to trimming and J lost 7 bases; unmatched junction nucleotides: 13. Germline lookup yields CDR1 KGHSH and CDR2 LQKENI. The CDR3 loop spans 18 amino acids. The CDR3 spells CASSPPVSDRGFRQPQHF. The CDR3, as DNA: TGTGCCAGCTCACCACCGGTATCGGACAGGGGATTTAGGCAGCCCCAGCATTTT. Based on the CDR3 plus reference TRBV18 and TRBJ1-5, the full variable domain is NAGVMQNPRHLVRRRGQEARLRCSPMKGHSHVYWYRQLPEEGLKFMVYLQKENIIDESGMPKERFSAEFPKEGPSILRIQQVVRGDSAAYFCASSPPVSDRGFRQPQHFGDGTRLSIL.

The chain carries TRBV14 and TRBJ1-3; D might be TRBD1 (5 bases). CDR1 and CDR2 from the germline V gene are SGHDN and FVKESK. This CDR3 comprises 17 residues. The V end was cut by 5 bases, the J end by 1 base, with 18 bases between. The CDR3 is CASSAVGHPTSGNTIYF. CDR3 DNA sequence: TGTGCCAGCAGCGCTGTGGGGCACCCAACGTCTGGAAACACCATATATTTT. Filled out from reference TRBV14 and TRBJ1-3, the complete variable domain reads EAGVTQFPSHSVIEKGQTVTLRCDPISGHDNLYWYRRVMGKEIKFLLHFVKESKQDESGMPNNRFLAERTGGTYSTLKVQPAELEDSGVYFCASSAVGHPTSGNTIYFGEGSWLTVV.

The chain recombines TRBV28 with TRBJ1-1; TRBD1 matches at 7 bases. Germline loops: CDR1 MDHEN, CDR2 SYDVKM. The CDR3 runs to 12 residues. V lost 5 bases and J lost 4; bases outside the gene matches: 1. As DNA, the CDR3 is TGTGCCAGCAGTGACAGGGTCACTGAAGCTTTCTTT. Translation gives CASSDRVTEAFF.

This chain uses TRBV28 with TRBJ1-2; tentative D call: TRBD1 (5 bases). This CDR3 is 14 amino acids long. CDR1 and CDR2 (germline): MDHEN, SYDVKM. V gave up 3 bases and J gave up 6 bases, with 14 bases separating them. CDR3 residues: CASSFHGGGDGYTF. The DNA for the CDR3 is TGTGCCAGCAGTTTTCATGGGGGGGGAGATGGCTACACCTTC.

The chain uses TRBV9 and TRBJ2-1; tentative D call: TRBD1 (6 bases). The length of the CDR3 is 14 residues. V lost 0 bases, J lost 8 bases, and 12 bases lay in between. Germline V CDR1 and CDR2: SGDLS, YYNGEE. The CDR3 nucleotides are TGTGCCAGCAGCGTAGATGGGGGCTGGGATGAGCAGTTCTTC. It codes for CASSVDGGWDEQFF.

Written as DNA, the CDR3 is TGTGCCAGCAGGACCGCAGGGAATGAAAAACTGTTTTTT. Encoded protein: CASRTAGNEKLFF. V and J are TRBV2 and TRBJ1-4; D is perhaps TRBD1 (5 bases). Trimming stripped 6 bases from V and 5 bases from J, with 10 bases between. Germline loops: CDR1 SNHLY, CDR2 FYNNEI. The CDR3 contains 13 residues.

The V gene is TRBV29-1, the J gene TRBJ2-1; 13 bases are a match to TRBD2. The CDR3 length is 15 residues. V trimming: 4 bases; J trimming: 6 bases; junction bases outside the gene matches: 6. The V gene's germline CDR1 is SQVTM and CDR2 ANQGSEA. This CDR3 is CSVAGLAGVGNEQFF. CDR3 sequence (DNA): TGCAGCGTTGCCGGACTAGCGGGAGTGGGCAATGAGCAGTTCTTC.

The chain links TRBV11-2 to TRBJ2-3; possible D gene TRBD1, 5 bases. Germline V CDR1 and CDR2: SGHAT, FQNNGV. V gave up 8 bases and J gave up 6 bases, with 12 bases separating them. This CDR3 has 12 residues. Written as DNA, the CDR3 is TGTGCCAGCGCCCCCTCAGGGGATACGCAGTATTTT. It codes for CASAPSGDTQYF.

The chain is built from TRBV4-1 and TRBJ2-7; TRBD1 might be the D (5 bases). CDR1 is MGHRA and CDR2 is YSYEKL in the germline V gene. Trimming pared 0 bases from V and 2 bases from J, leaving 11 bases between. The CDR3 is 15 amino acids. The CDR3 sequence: CASSQDSRDAYEQYF. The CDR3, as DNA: TGCGCCAGCAGCCAAGATTCCAGGGATGCCTACGAGCAGTACTTC.

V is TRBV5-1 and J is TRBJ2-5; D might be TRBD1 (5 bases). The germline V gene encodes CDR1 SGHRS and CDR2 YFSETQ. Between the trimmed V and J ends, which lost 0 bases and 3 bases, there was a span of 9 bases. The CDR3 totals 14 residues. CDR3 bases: TGCGCCAGCAGCTTGGCCCGCAGGGAAGAGACCCAGTACTTC. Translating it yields CASSLARREETQYF.

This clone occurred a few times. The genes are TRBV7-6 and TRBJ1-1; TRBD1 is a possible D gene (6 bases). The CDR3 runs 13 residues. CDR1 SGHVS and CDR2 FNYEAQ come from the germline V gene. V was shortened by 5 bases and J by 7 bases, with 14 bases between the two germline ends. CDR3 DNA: TGTGCCAGCAGCCCGTCAGGGGTGGATGAAGCTTTCTTT. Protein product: CASSPSGVDEAFF.

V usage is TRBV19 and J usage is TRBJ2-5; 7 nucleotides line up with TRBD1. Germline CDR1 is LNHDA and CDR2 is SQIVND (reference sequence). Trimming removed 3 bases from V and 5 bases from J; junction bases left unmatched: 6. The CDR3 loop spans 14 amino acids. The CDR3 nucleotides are TGTGCCAGTAGTATTCCAGGGGGTAGGGAGACCCAGTACTTC. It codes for CASSIPGGRETQYF.

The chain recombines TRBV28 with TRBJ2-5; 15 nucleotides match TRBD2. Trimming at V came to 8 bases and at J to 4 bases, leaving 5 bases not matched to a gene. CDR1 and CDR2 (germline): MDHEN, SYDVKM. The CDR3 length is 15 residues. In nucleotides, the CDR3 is TGTGCCAGCCGCGGGACTAGCGGGAGGCTAGAGACCCAGTACTTC. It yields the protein CASRGTSGRLETQYF.

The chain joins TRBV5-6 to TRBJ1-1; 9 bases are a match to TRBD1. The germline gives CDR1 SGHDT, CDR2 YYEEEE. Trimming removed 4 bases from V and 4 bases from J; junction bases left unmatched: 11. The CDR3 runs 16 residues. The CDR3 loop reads CASSRRGGQGSTEAFF. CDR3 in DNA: TGTGCCAGCAGCCGACGGGGGGGACAGGGTTCCACTGAAGCTTTCTTT.